A selection of T cell receptor beta chains follows, all from one sample in a study of T-cell memory formation after mild COVID-19. A single record per CDR3 protein comes from TCRdb applying MiXCR to the 5' RACE reads. The sample comprises 350,000 to 400,000 distinct CDR3 sequences, around a fifth of which are singletons, and under 15% rests with the top ten. The sequenced sample was PBMCs or a T cell subset sorted from them (not recorded which). Receptors were obtained from an adult woman who had mild COVID-19 (a few samples of this study predate the infection). Cell type and time point are not known. Each CDR3 is given with its conserved first and last residue. A D gene is named only where the DNA matches it firmly. Size is stated for part of the rows, as once, few or many counts, or as a class when the clone is expanded.

size: few
V: TRBV5-5
J: TRBJ2-3
D: .
DNA: TGTGCCAGCAGCCCGGGGGACTTTCCCACAGATACGCAGTATTTT
CDR3: CASSPGDFPTDTQYF

size: .
V: TRBV7-3
J: TRBJ2-5
D: TRBD1
DNA: TGTGCCAGCAGCCCAATCGGGACAGAAGAGACCCAGTACTTC
CDR3: CASSPIGTEETQYF

size: few
V: TRBV18
J: TRBJ2-7
D: TRBD1
DNA: TGTGCCAGCTCACAAACCAGGGGGAACGAGCAGTACTTC
CDR3: CASSQTRGNEQYF

size: .
V: TRBV5-1
J: TRBJ2-1
D: .
DNA: TGCGCCAGCAGCTTGGCCACTGGGGATGAGCAGTTCTTC
CDR3: CASSLATGDEQFF

size: few
V: TRBV10-3
J: TRBJ1-1
D: TRBD1
DNA: TGTGCCATCAGGGGGGGACAGGGGGCGCGGAACACTGAAGCTTTCTTT
CDR3: CAIRGGQGARNTEAFF

size: few
V: TRBV3-1
J: TRBJ1-1
D: .
DNA: TGTGCCAGCAGCCCTTTGGCGGAGGGTGAAGCTTTCTTT
CDR3: CASSPLAEGEAFF

size: .
V: TRBV5-1
J: TRBJ2-2
D: .
DNA: TGCGCCAGCAGCGGAGGACTCACGAACACCGGGGAGCTGTTTTTT
CDR3: CASSGGLTNTGELFF

size: few
V: TRBV20-1
J: TRBJ2-1
D: .
DNA: TGCAGTGCTAGTGCGGGGGCCTCCTACAATGAGCAGTTCTTC
CDR3: CSASAGASYNEQFF

size: once
V: TRBV3-1
J: TRBJ2-2
D: TRBD1
DNA: TGTGCCAGCAGCCACTACCCCCCGGGACAGGGATCCGGGGAGCTGTTTTTT
CDR3: CASSHYPPGQGSGELFF

size: few
V: TRBV12-3/TRBV12-4
J: TRBJ2-3
D: .
DNA: TGTGCCAGCGCCAACTCGACATCAGATACGCAGTATTTT
CDR3: CASANSTSDTQYF

size: .
V: TRBV29-1
J: TRBJ2-3
D: .
DNA: TGCAGCGTTGAAGTGAGCCTTCGCACAGATACGCAGTATTTT
CDR3: CSVEVSLRTDTQYF

size: .
V: TRBV30
J: TRBJ2-3
D: .
DNA: TGTGCCTGGAGTGTAGTGTGGGATACGCAGTATTTT
CDR3: CAWSVVWDTQYF

size: .
V: TRBV30
J: TRBJ2-3
D: .
DNA: TGTGCCTGGAGCGCTGGAGTTTCAAGGGGCACAGATACGCAGTATTTT
CDR3: CAWSAGVSRGTDTQYF

size: few
V: TRBV6-6
J: TRBJ1-2
D: .
DNA: TGTGCCAGCAGTTACTCGGCGGGTGGTGGCTACACCTTC
CDR3: CASSYSAGGGYTF

size: few
V: TRBV29-1
J: TRBJ2-3
D: TRBD1
DNA: TGCAGCGTTAGACTGTTTCCGGGACAGGGAGGCCATGAGGCGCAGTATTTT
CDR3: CSVRLFPGQGGHEAQYF

size: .
V: TRBV6-5
J: TRBJ1-1
D: .
DNA: TGTGCCAGCAGTTACGGACGGGGAAACACTGAAGCTTTCTTT
CDR3: CASSYGRGNTEAFF

size: few
V: TRBV4-3
J: TRBJ1-2
D: .
DNA: TGCGCCAGCAGCCAAGATGGCGGAGCTAACTATGGCTACACCTTC
CDR3: CASSQDGGANYGYTF

size: few
V: TRBV10-3
J: TRBJ2-7
D: TRBD2
DNA: TGTGCCATCAGTGAGTCGCTAGCGGGTGACTACGAGCAGTACTTC
CDR3: CAISESLAGDYEQYF

size: .
V: TRBV12-3/TRBV12-4
J: TRBJ2-7
D: TRBD2
DNA: TGTGCCAGCAGCCCCCTTACTAGCGCCCGGGGCGAGCAGTACTTC
CDR3: CASSPLTSARGEQYF

size: .
V: TRBV18
J: TRBJ1-4
D: TRBD1
DNA: TGTGCCAGCTCACTATACGGATATCAGGGGGATGAAAAACTGTTTTTT
CDR3: CASSLYGYQGDEKLFF

size: .
V: TRBV10-3
J: TRBJ2-7
D: .
DNA: TGTGCCATCAGTGACCGAAAAGGTCCGGCCCCCGACTACGAGCAGTACTTC
CDR3: CAISDRKGPAPDYEQYF

size: few
V: TRBV5-5
J: TRBJ2-7
D: .
DNA: TGTGCCAGCAGCCGCATCCGCGGAGACCTACGAGAGCAGTACTTC
CDR3: CASSRIRGDLREQYF

size: .
V: TRBV7-8
J: TRBJ2-3
D: .
DNA: TGTGCCAGCAGCTGGACGACAGGTCCAAGCACAGATACGCAGTATTTT
CDR3: CASSWTTGPSTDTQYF

size: .
V: TRBV28
J: TRBJ2-7
D: TRBD2
DNA: TGTGCCAGCAAAAGCGGGGGGCGAAACTCCTACGAGCAGTACTTC
CDR3: CASKSGGRNSYEQYF

size: few
V: TRBV18
J: TRBJ1-1
D: .
DNA: TGTGCCAGCTCTCCCACAAGCGGGGCGAACACTGAAGCTTTCTTT
CDR3: CASSPTSGANTEAFF

size: .
V: TRBV4-1
J: TRBJ2-7
D: .
DNA: TGCGCCAGCAGCCAAGGGGTAGGGCTAACCTACGAGCAGTACTTC
CDR3: CASSQGVGLTYEQYF

size: many
V: TRBV12-3/TRBV12-4
J: TRBJ2-1
D: TRBD2
DNA: TGTGCCAGCAGTGAAAGACTAGCGGGAGGGCCATACAATGAGCAGTTCTTC
CDR3: CASSERLAGGPYNEQFF